A selection of T cell receptor beta chains follows, all from one sample in a study of cytomegalovirus exposure and HLA in healthy donors. Assay used: immunoSEQ multiplex PCR; TCRdb lists only in-frame clones, some missing. The data show 120,000 to 150,000 clones, 76% seen once. The sample comprised PBMCs. These receptors were taken from a woman in her thirties or forties in good health and CMV-seronegative. Both conserved end residues are part of each CDR3. The D gene is left open where the match is weak. Not all rows give a size; the values are once, few, many and, for expanded clones, a class.

TRBJ2-7 | - | TRBV6-5 | - | CASSPGPGEQYF | TGTGCCAGCAGCCCCGGTCCGGGGGAGCAGTACTTC
TRBJ2-7 | TRBD1 | TRBV28 | - | CASSLAGTGGSEQYF | TGTGCCAGCAGTTTAGCGGGGACAGGGGGGAGCGAGCAGTACTTC
TRBJ2-1 | - | TRBV27 | - | CASPLRGIYNEQFF | TGTGCCAGCCCCCTTCGCGGGATCTACAATGAGCAGTTCTTC
TRBJ2-3 | TRBD2 | TRBV11-2 | - | CASSILSGELAHTDTQYF | TGTGCCAGCAGCATCCTTAGCGGGGAACTCGCCCACACAGATACGCAGTATTTT
TRBJ2-1 | TRBD2 | TRBV29-1 | - | CSVEPTSGRDNEQFF | TGCAGCGTTGAACCTACTAGCGGGAGGGACAATGAGCAGTTCTTC
TRBJ2-1 | TRBD2 | TRBV5-4 | - | CASSLGLAEYNEQFF | TGTGCCAGCAGCTTGGGACTAGCGGAATACAATGAGCAGTTCTTC
TRBJ2-5 | TRBD2 | TRBV29-1 | - | CSVDLLAGGGETQYF | TGCAGCGTTGACCTGTTAGCGGGGGGCGGGGAGACCCAGTACTTC
TRBJ1-1 | - | TRBV6-1 | - | CASTWEPGTEAFF | TGTGCCAGCACTTGGGAGCCGGGGACTGAAGCTTTCTTT
TRBJ1-1 | TRBD1 | TRBV27 | - | CASSLKAGGGTEAFF | TGTGCCAGCAGTTTAAAGGCAGGGGGTGGAACTGAAGCTTTCTTT
TRBJ2-3 | TRBD2 | TRBV14 | - | CASSQVRPFGGRPTDTQYF | TGTGCCAGCAGCCAAGTGCGCCCATTCGGGGGGAGGCCCACAGATACGCAGTATTTT
TRBJ2-7 | TRBD2 | TRBV9 | - | CASSVATSGSYEQYF | TGTGCCAGCAGCGTAGCGACTAGCGGGAGTTACGAGCAGTACTTC
TRBJ2-1 | TRBD1 | TRBV6-6 | - | CASSTGQGNEQFF | TGTGCCAGCAGCACGGGACAGGGGAATGAGCAGTTCTTC
TRBJ1-6 | - | TRBV5-4 | - | CASSFYLNSPLHF | TGTGCCAGCAGCTTTTATCTTAATTCACCCCTCCACTTT
TRBJ2-4 | - | TRBV27 | - | CASSFYGRGNIQYF | TGTGCCAGCAGTTTCTACGGACGGGGAAACATTCAGTACTTC
TRBJ2-7 | - | TRBV2 | - | CASSEGGVPLYEQYF | TGTGCCAGCAGTGAAGGGGGGGTCCCTCTCTACGAGCAGTACTTC
TRBJ1-1 | - | TRBV29-1 | - | CSVDSGVETEAFF | TGCAGCGTTGATTCGGGGGTAGAGACTGAAGCTTTCTTT
TRBJ2-3 | TRBD2 | TRBV28 | - | CASSGTSPSSQYF | TGTGCCAGCAGTGGGACTAGCCCCTCGTCGCAGTATTTT
TRBJ2-3 | - | TRBV7-6 | once | CASSFTGAADTQYF | TGTGCCAGCAGCTTTACGGGAGCCGCAGATACGCAGTATTTT
TRBJ2-5 | TRBD1 | TRBV10-1 | once | CASSSIRTGREETQYF | TGCGCCAGCAGTAGCATCCGGACAGGGCGTGAGGAGACCCAGTACTTC
TRBJ1-1 | TRBD1 | TRBV7-7 | once | CASSAGQGNTEAFF | TGTGCCAGCAGCGCAGGACAGGGGAACACTGAAGCTTTCTTT
TRBJ2-3 | - | TRBV6-1 | - | CASSEWARYPPDTQYF | TGTGCCAGCAGTGAATGGGCGCGATACCCTCCAGATACGCAGTATTTT
TRBJ2-7 | - | TRBV4-1 | once | CASSQVQFLQYEQYF | TGCGCCAGCAGCCAAGTGCAGTTCCTCCAATACGAGCAGTACTTC
TRBJ1-6 | TRBD1 | TRBV6-4 | - | CASRAGTGTSPLHF | TGTGCCAGCAGGGCCGGGACAGGGACTTCACCCCTCCACTTT